This is a list of T cell receptor beta chains from one sample in a study of technical replicates of blood from a few donors. Sequencing was performed with immunoSEQ multiplex PCR; in TCRdb, only in-frame clones are kept and a portion is missing. The sample lists approximately 73,000 clones, 85% to 95% occurring once. Input material: T cells isolated from PBMCs. These receptors were taken from a human donor in good health. The CDR3 runs from the conserved cysteine through the conserved F or W. D genes are given only for firm matches.

v_call	j_call	d_call	cdr3_length	cdr3_aa
TRBV5-1	TRBJ2-3	NA	17	CASSLAGKLKYTDTQYF
TRBV27	TRBJ2-3	TRBD2	14	CASNRGGSTDTQYF
TRBV4-1	TRBJ2-7	NA	17	CASSQERGSRPPYEQYF
TRBV18	TRBJ1-2	TRBD1	14	CASSPMDRPYGYTF
TRBV29-1	TRBJ2-1	TRBD2	17	CSVSGGGLAGAYNEQFF
TRBV27	TRBJ2-7	TRBD1	16	CASSFKPGQGIHEQYF
TRBV19	TRBJ2-5	TRBD1	14	CASSFGQVGETQYF
TRBV29-1	TRBJ2-7	NA	11	CSVERGYEQYF
TRBV6-6	TRBJ1-6	TRBD1	14	CASSPDRDHSPLHF
TRBV27	TRBJ1-2	NA	12	CASSLTGARYTF
TRBV29-1	TRBJ2-7	TRBD2	13	CSVVGGTIYEQYF
TRBV14	TRBJ2-7	NA	13	CASSPKRNSEQYF
TRBV7-8	TRBJ2-1	NA	16	CASNLGTQSSYNEQFF
TRBV28	TRBJ2-5	TRBD1	18	CASSFGRAGTGLEETQYF